This T cell receptor (beta chain) was captured in a study of monozygotic twins with inflammatory bowel disease. Each UMI, carrying a 6-nucleotide sample barcode, came from template switching. The authors ran two nested PCRs of around 15 and 10 cycles on TCRalpha and TCRbeta cDNA. TCRdb re-called the 5' RACE reads and shows each CDR3 protein once, DNA omitted. The sample holds 150,000 to 200,000 distinct CDR3 sequences. Concerning this clonotype itself: Antigen unknown.

The study, taken as a whole, reports: Cells of different T cell subtypes could not be told apart. Neither one strong signal nor one clonotype associated with IBD was supported.

Germline-derived CDR1 and CDR2 are SGDLS and YYNGEE. The CDR3 loop spans 14 amino acids. This receptor was obtained from a human donor with ulcerative colitis or Crohn's disease, or a healthy co-twin of an affected twin (not recorded which). This chain joins TRBV9 and TRBJ1-4. Sequencing input: blood. CDR3 protein: CASSEGSTNEKLFF.